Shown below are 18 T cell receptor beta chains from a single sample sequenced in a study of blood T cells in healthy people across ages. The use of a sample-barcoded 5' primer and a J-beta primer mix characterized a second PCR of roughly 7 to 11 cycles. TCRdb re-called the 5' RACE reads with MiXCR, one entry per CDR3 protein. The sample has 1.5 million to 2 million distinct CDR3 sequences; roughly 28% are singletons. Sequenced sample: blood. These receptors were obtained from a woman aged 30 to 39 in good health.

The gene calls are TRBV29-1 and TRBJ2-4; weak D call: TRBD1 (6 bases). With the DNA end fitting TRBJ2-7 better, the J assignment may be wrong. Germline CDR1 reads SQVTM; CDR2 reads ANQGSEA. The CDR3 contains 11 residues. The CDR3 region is CSVGNRVEQYF. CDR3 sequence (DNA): TGCAGCGTTGGGAACAGGGTCGAGCAGTACTTC.

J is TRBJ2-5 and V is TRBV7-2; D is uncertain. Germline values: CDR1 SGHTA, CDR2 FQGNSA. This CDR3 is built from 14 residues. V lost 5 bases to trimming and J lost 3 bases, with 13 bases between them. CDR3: CASSPGPPEETQYF. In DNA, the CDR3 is TGTGCCAGCAGCCCCGGACCGCCCGAAGAGACCCAGTACTTC.

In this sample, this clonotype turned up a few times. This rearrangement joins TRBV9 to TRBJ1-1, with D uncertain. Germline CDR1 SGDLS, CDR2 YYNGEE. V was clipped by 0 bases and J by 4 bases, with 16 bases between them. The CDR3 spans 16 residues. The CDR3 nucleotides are TGTGCCAGCAGCGTAGATATCATGAGGGCCCCCACTGAAGCTTTCTTT. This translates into CASSVDIMRAPTEAFF.

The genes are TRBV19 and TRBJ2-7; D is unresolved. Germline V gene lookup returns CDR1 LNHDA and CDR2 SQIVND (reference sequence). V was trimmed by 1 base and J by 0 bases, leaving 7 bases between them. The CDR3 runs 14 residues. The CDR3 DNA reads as TGTGCCAGTAGTATAGGACCCAGCTCCTACGAGCAGTACTTC. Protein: CASSIGPSSYEQYF.

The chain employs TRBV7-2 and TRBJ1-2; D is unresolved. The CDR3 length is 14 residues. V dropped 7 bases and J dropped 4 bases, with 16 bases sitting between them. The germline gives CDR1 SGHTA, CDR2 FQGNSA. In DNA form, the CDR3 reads TGTGCCAGCAAGTACCCGTCGAGTGTCTATGGCTACACCTTC. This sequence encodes CASKYPSSVYGYTF.

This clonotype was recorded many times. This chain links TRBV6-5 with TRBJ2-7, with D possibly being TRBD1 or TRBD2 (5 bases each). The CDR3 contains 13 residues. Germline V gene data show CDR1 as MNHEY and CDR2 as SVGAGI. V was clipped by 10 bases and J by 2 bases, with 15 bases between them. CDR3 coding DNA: TGTGCCACCCACCGGGACGGGGCCTACGAGCAGTACTTC. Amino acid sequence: CATHRDGAYEQYF.

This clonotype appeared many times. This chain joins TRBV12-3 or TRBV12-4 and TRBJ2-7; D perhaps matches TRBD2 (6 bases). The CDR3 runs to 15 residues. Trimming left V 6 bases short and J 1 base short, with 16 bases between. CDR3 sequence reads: CASRAGGARSYEQYF. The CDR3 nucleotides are TGTGCCAGCAGAGCCGGGGGTGCAAGATCCTACGAGCAGTACTTC.

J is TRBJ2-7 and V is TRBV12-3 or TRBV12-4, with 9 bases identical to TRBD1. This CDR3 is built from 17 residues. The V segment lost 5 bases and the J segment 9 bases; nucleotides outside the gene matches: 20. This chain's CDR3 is CASSRKASGQGISGQYF. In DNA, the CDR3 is TGTGCCAGCAGTCGCAAAGCCTCGGGACAGGGAATATCCGGGCAGTACTTC.

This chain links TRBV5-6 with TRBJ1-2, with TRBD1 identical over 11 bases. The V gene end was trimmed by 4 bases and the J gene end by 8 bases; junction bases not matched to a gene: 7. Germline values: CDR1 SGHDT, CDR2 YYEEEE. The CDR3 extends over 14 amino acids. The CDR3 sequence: CASSRTGGDQGYTF. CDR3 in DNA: TGTGCCAGCAGCAGGACAGGGGGCGATCAGGGCTACACCTTC.

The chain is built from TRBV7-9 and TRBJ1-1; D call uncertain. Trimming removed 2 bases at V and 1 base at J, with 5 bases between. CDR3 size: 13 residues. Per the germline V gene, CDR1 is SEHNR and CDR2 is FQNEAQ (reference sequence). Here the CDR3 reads CASSLLWNTEAFF. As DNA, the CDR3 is TGTGCCAGCAGCTTATTGTGGAACACTGAAGCTTTCTTT. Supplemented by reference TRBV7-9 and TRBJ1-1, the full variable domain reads DTGVSQNPRHKITKRGQNVTFRCDPISEHNRLYWYRQTLGQGPEFLTYFQNEAQLEKSRLLSDRFSAERPKGSFSTLEIQRTEQGDSAMYLCASSLLWNTEAFFGQGTRLTVV.

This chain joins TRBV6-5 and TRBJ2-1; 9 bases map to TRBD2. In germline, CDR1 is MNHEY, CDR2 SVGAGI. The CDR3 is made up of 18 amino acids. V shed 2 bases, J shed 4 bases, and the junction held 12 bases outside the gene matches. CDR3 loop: CASSYPAISGSGYNEQFF. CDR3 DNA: TGTGCCAGCAGTTACCCCGCTATTAGCGGGAGCGGGTACAATGAGCAGTTCTTC.

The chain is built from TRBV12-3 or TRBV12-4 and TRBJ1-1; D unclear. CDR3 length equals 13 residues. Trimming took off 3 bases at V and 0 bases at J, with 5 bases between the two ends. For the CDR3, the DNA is TGTGCCAGCAGTTTCCTAGTGAACACTGAAGCTTTCTTT. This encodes CASSFLVNTEAFF.

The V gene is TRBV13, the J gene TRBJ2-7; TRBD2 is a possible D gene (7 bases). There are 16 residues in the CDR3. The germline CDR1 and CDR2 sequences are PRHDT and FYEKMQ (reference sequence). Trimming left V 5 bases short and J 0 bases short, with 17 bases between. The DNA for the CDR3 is TGTGCCAGCAGCAGTGGGGGGGGCAGGGCCTCCTACGAGCAGTACTTC. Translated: CASSSGGGRASYEQYF.

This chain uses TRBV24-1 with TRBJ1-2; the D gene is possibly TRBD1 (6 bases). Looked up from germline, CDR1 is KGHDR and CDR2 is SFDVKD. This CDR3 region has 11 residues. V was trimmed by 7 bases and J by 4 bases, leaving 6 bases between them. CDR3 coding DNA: TGTGCCACCAGGGACAGCTATGGCTACACCTTC. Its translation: CATRDSYGYTF.

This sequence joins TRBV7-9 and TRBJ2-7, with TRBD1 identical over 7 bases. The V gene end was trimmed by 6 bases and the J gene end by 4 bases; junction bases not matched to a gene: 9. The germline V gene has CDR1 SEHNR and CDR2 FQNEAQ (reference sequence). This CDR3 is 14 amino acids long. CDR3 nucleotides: TGTGCCAGCAGTGACGGACAGGTTCTATACGAGCAGTACTTC. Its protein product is CASSDGQVLYEQYF.

CDR3 protein: CAISESTERTYNEQFF. The DNA of the CDR3 is TGTGCCATCAGTGAGTCGACGGAGCGCACCTACAATGAGCAGTTCTTC. V and J are TRBV10-3 and TRBJ2-1; D is unresolved. The CDR3 is made up of 16 amino acids. CDR1 is ENHRY, CDR2 SYGVKD, per germline. V lost 0 bases and J lost 2, with 11 bases in between.

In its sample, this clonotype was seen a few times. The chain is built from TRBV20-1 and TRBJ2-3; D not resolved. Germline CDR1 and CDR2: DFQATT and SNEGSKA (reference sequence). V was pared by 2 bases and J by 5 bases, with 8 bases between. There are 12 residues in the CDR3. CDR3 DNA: TGCAGTGCTAGATTGAAGCTAGATACGCAGTATTTT. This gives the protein CSARLKLDTQYF.

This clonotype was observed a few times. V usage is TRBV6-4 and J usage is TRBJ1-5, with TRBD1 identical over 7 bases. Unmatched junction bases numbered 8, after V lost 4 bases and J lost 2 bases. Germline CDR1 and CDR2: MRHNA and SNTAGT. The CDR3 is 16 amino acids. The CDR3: CASSASTGSGNQPQHF. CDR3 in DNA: TGTGCCAGCAGTGCCTCGACAGGGTCAGGCAATCAGCCCCAGCATTTT.